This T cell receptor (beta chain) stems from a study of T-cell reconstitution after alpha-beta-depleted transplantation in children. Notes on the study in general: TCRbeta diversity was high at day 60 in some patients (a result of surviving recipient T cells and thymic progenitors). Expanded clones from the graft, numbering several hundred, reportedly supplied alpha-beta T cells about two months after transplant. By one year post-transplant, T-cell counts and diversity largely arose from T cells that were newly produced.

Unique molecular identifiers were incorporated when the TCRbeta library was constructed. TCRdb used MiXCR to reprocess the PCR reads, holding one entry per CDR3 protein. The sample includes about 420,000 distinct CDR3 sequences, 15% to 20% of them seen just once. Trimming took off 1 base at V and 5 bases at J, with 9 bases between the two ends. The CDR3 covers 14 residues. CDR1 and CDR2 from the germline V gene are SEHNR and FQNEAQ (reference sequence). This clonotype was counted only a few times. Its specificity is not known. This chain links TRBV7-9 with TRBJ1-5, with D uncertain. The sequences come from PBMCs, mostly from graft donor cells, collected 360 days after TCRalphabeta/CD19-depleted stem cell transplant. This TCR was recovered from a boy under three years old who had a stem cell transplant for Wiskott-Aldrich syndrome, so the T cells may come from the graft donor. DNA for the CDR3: TGTGCCAGCAGCTTAGGAGGCGTGGATCAGCCCCAGCATTTT. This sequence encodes CASSLGGVDQPQHF.